A single sample is the source of the 29 T cell receptor beta chains below, sequenced in a study of blood T cell repertoires in COVID-19. Only in-frame clones appear in the TCRdb table, and some are missing; sequencing was by immunoSEQ multiplex PCR. Among around 200,000 clones listed, roughly 80% were seen once. Sample: peripheral blood. The source of these receptors is a human donor in a cohort sampled during active COVID-19.

This rearrangement joins TRBV7-9 to TRBJ1-4; D is possibly TRBD1 (6 bases). Trimming took off 3 bases at V and 5 bases at J, with 16 bases between the two ends. This CDR3 comprises 16 residues. Germline V gives CDR1 SEHNR, CDR2 FQNEAQ (reference sequence). The CDR3 loop is CASSLRTAKYNEKLFF. The CDR3 DNA sequence: TGTGCCAGCAGCTTGCGGACAGCTAAATACAATGAAAAACTGTTTTTT. Full variable domain (outside the CDR3, taken from reference TRBV7-9 and TRBJ1-4): DTGVSQNPRHKITKRGQNVTFRCDPISEHNRLYWYRQTLGQGPEFLTYFQNEAQLEKSRLLSDRFSAERPKGSFSTLEIQRTEQGDSAMYLCASSLRTAKYNEKLFFGSGTQLSVL.

V is TRBV11-2 and J is TRBJ2-2; the match to TRBD2 covers 10 bases. The junction had 3 bases not matched to a gene; V was cut back by 4 bases and J by 13 bases. Germline V lookup: CDR1 SGHAT, CDR2 FQNNGV. The CDR3 extends over 12 amino acids. In nucleotides, the CDR3 is TGTGCCAGCAGCTCTGGGACTAGCGTGCTGTTTTTT. Protein: CASSSGTSVLFF.

The CDR3 is CASSEAGGGSTDTQYF. CDR3 nucleotide sequence: TGTGCCAGCAGTGAAGCGGGCGGGGGCTCCACAGATACGCAGTATTTT. The genes are TRBV6-1 and TRBJ2-3; a weak D match, TRBD2 (7 bases). Germline lookup yields CDR1 MNHNS and CDR2 SASEGT. Trimming shortened V by 0 bases and J by 2 bases, and 12 bases separated the two germline ends. This CDR3 contains 16 residues.

The genes are TRBV7-3 and TRBJ2-3; 9 bases match TRBD2. J was trimmed by 3 bases and V by 3 bases; bases with no gene match: 4. The germline gives CDR1 SGHTA, CDR2 FQGTGA. CDR3 size: 15 residues. The CDR3 reads CASSFSGSKTDTQYF. The CDR3 nucleotides are TGTGCCAGCAGCTTTAGCGGGAGTAAGACAGATACGCAGTATTTT.

The chain uses TRBV5-3 and TRBJ1-2; D not resolved. TRBV5-3 is assigned to the ORF class and has an uncertain function. The CDR3 covers 15 residues. V was trimmed by 10 bases and J by 4 bases, leaving 23 bases between them. CDR3 nucleotides: TGTGCCGCCGGGGAGGGAGGACCGAGCTTCTATGGCTACACCTTC. Translation: CAAGEGGPSFYGYTF.

V is TRBV6-5 and J is TRBJ1-5, with 8 bases matching TRBD1. Germline CDR1 reads MNHEY; CDR2 reads SVGAGI. This CDR3 comprises 14 residues. The V gene end was trimmed by 6 bases and the J gene end by 4 bases; junction bases not matched to a gene: 5. CDR3 in amino acids: CASSWTGMNQPQHF. DNA of the CDR3: TGTGCCAGCAGCTGGACAGGGATGAATCAGCCCCAGCATTTT.

The V and J genes are TRBV18 and TRBJ2-7; D may be TRBD2 (5 bases). The CDR3 is 14 amino acids. Trimming took 5 bases from V and 4 from J, leaving 15 bases between them. Germline CDR1 and CDR2: KGHSH and LQKENI. Here the CDR3 DNA reads TGTGCCAGCTCAAGAGGGATGAGACTTTACGAGCAGTACTTC. Translated: CASSRGMRLYEQYF.

The CDR3 nucleotides read TGTGCCTGGAGTCTAGGCAAAACAGATACGCAGTATTTT. The encoded protein is CAWSLGKTDTQYF. The rearrangement links TRBV30 to TRBJ2-3, with no clear D. The CDR3 runs to 13 residues. CDR1 is GTSNPN and CDR2 is SVGIG in the germline V gene (reference sequence). V gave up 2 bases and J gave up 3 bases, with 9 bases separating them. Full variable domain (rest looked up from reference TRBV30 and TRBJ2-3): SQTIHQWPATLVQPVGSPLSLECTVEGTSNPNLYWYRQAAGRGLQLLFYSVGIGQISSEVPQNLSASRPQDRQFILSSKKLLLSDSGFYLCAWSLGKTDTQYFGPGTRLTVL.

This chain connects TRBV5-1 to TRBJ1-3; 10 bases line up with TRBD1. Trimming removed 5 bases from V and 2 bases from J; junction bases left unmatched: 7. The CDR3 is made up of 16 amino acids. CDR1 and CDR2 (germline): SGHRS, YFSETQ. The CDR3 spells CASSPTGTGAGNTIYF. CDR3 sequence (DNA): TGCGCCAGCAGTCCTACCGGGACAGGGGCTGGAAACACCATATATTTT.

The gene calls are TRBV5-6 and TRBJ1-1, with D possibly being TRBD1 (5 bases). The CDR3 covers 13 residues. Trimming left V 6 bases short and J 7 bases short, with 16 bases between. Germline V lookup: CDR1 SGHDT, CDR2 YYEEEE. CDR3 DNA: TGTGCCAGCAATGCGGACAACCCCGGTGAAGCTTTCTTT. Its protein product is CASNADNPGEAFF.

In its sample, this clone was seen once. The chain combines TRBV19 with TRBJ2-7, with 9 bases that match TRBD1. CDR1 and CDR2 (germline): LNHDA, SQIVND (reference sequence). The CDR3 covers 16 residues. V was pared by 3 bases and J by 5 bases, with 11 bases of the junction left unmatched. CDR3 region: CASSIHPGQGFDEQYF. The CDR3 DNA follows: TGTGCCAGTAGTATCCACCCGGGACAGGGTTTTGACGAGCAGTACTTC.

V gene TRBV28 combines with J gene TRBJ2-1; D is unclear. CDR3 length: 16 amino acids. V was clipped by 4 bases and J by 0 bases, with 13 bases between them. In germline, CDR1 is MDHEN, CDR2 SYDVKM. The CDR3 region is CASSSGSVSSYNEQFF. The CDR3 nucleotides are TGTGCCAGCAGTTCCGGAAGCGTTAGCTCCTACAATGAGCAGTTCTTC.

V and J are TRBV18 and TRBJ1-3, with D perhaps TRBD1 (5 bases). CDR1 and CDR2 from the germline V gene are KGHSH and LQKENI. Trimming took off 0 bases at V and 5 bases at J, with 11 bases between the two ends. This CDR3 is built from 15 residues. The CDR3 protein is CASSPPDSKRNTIYF. CDR3 coding DNA: TGTGCCAGCTCACCACCCGACAGTAAAAGAAACACCATATATTTT.

The chain joins TRBV2 to TRBJ1-2, with D unclear. V was clipped by 3 bases and J by 3 bases, with 17 bases between them. This CDR3 has 16 amino acids. In germline, CDR1 is SNHLY, CDR2 FYNNEI. The CDR3 coding sequence is TGTGCCAGCAGTGACTCCCCACTTCGGGTTGACTATGGCTACACCTTC. The encoded protein is CASSDSPLRVDYGYTF.

The chain is built from TRBV7-9 and TRBJ1-2; no clear D gene. This CDR3 has 15 amino acids. V lost 3 bases, J lost 7 bases, and 18 bases lay in between. In germline, CDR1 is SEHNR, CDR2 FQNEAQ (reference sequence). CDR3 nucleotide sequence: TGTGCCAGCAGCTTCCACCGCGGGCAGACGGCTGGCTACACCTTC. Translation gives CASSFHRGQTAGYTF.

The chain joins TRBV18 to TRBJ1-1; D gene uncertain. Per germline, CDR1 KGHSH and CDR2 LQKENI. The CDR3 length is 15 residues. The ends were cut back, 1 base at V and 0 bases at J, with 9 bases in the middle. The CDR3 DNA is TGTGCCAGCTCACCACTTTCAGTCCTGAACACTGAAGCTTTCTTT. Its translation: CASSPLSVLNTEAFF.

The rearrangement links TRBV11-2 to TRBJ2-1; 7 nucleotides line up with TRBD2. The CDR3 contains 14 residues. Germline CDR1 SGHAT, CDR2 FQNNGV. V lost 0 bases to trimming and J lost 9 bases; unmatched junction nucleotides: 5. CDR3 in DNA: TGTGCCAGCAGCTTAGATTTGCCTAGCGGTGAGCAGTTCTTC. Translating gives CASSLDLPSGEQFF.

This clone was recorded a few times. The chain combines TRBV19 with TRBJ1-2; TRBD1 matches 11 bases. The junction had 7 bases not matched to a gene; V was cut back by 6 bases and J by 4 bases. The germline V gene encodes CDR1 LNHDA and CDR2 SQIVND (reference sequence). The CDR3 sequence is 15 residues long. The CDR3 DNA is TGTGCCAGTAGAAATTGGGACAGGGGGATCTATGGCTACACCTTC. This sequence encodes CASRNWDRGIYGYTF.

The chain employs TRBV3-1 (or the pseudogene TRBV3-2) and TRBJ2-1; D uncertain. Trimming cost V 1 base and J 9 bases, with 4 bases left between them. Germline V gives CDR1 LGHDT, CDR2 YNNKEL (reference sequence). The CDR3 length is 11 residues. CDR3 sequence: CASSQVSEQFF. As DNA, the CDR3 is TGTGCCAGCAGCCAAGTGAGTGAGCAGTTCTTC.

The J gene is TRBJ1-2, the V gene TRBV2; TRBD1 matches at 7 bases. Trimming cost V 5 bases and J 4 bases; bases outside gene matches: 7. The CDR3 is 14 residues long. Germline assignment: CDR1 SNHLY and CDR2 FYNNEI. This CDR3 reads CASSYAQGSYGYTF. CDR3 coding DNA: TGTGCCAGCAGTTATGCACAGGGGTCCTATGGCTACACCTTC.

The rearrangement joins TRBV29-1 to TRBJ2-3; 11 bases agree with TRBD2. V was clipped by 6 bases and J by 1 base; unmatched bases: 12. The germline CDR1 and CDR2 sequences are SQVTM and ANQGSEA. The CDR3 contains 17 residues. The CDR3 coding sequence is TGCAGCGTCGTAGGGCTAGCGGGAGGAGGGGGCACAGATACGCAGTATTTT. Translation gives CSVVGLAGGGGTDTQYF.

This chain connects TRBV7-9 to TRBJ2-1; 14 nucleotides match TRBD2. V lost 5 bases, J lost 4 bases, and 10 bases stayed unmatched. CDR1 and CDR2 (germline): SEHNR, FQNEAQ (reference sequence). The CDR3 is 18 amino acids. In DNA form, the CDR3 reads TGTGCCAGCAGCCCTAGCGTGACTAGCGGGAGGGCTTACAATGAGCAGTTCTTC. Protein: CASSPSVTSGRAYNEQFF. The variable domain in full, completed from reference TRBV7-9 and TRBJ2-1, reads DTGVSQNPRHKITKRGQNVTFRCDPISEHNRLYWYRQTLGQGPEFLTYFQNEAQLEKSRLLSDRFSAERPKGSFSTLEIQRTEQGDSAMYLCASSPSVTSGRAYNEQFFGPGTRLTVL.

The chain is built from TRBV5-8 and TRBJ1-2; 7 bases match TRBD1. This CDR3 comprises 15 residues. J gave up 4 bases and V 5 bases, and 11 bases lay outside the gene matches. Germline CDR1 is SGHTS and CDR2 is YDEGEE. The CDR3: CASSSTPTGIYGYTF. CDR3 coding DNA: TGTGCCAGCAGTTCTACCCCGACAGGGATCTATGGCTACACCTTC.

The chain carries TRBV27 and TRBJ2-1; maybe TRBD2 (7 bases). Germline CDR1 reads MNHEY; CDR2 reads SMNVEV (reference sequence). The CDR3 is made up of 14 amino acids. Trimming removed 10 bases at V and 6 bases at J, with 19 bases between. For the CDR3, the DNA is TGTGCCACCAGCGCGACGGGGGGCCTCAATGAGCAGTTCTTC. Its protein product is CATSATGGLNEQFF.

V is TRBV19 and J is TRBJ2-1; D unclear. There are 9 residues in the CDR3. The V end was cut by 9 bases, the J end by 6 bases, with 3 bases between. CDR1 and CDR2 (germline): LNHDA, SQIVND (reference sequence). In DNA, the CDR3 is TGTGCCAGCCTCAATGAGCAGTTCTTC. Its translation: CASLNEQFF.

This sequence joins TRBV10-3 and TRBJ1-4, with TRBD1 matching 8 bases. This CDR3 is 14 amino acids long. V gave up 4 bases and J gave up 6 bases; unmatched junction bases: 4. Germline CDR1 and CDR2: ENHRY and SYGVKD. CDR3: CAISGDRPDEKLFF. The DNA for the CDR3 is TGTGCCATCAGTGGGGACAGGCCGGATGAAAAACTGTTTTTT.

This clone was recorded a few times. This chain joins TRBV19 and TRBJ1-2; D might be TRBD1 (6 bases). The V end was cut by 6 bases, the J end by 2 bases, with 13 bases between. The germline gives CDR1 LNHDA, CDR2 SQIVND (reference sequence). CDR3 size: 14 residues. CDR3 residues: CASRRTVPNYGYTF. The CDR3 DNA reads TGTGCCAGTAGGCGGACAGTCCCGAACTATGGCTACACCTTC.

The gene calls are TRBV28 and TRBJ2-7; D unclear. CDR1 and CDR2 from the germline V gene are MDHEN and SYDVKM. The length of the CDR3 is 12 residues. The V end was cut by 6 bases, the J end by 0 bases, with 6 bases between. The CDR3 bases are TGTGCCAGCAGCTCTCTCTCCTACGAGCAGTACTTC. Translated: CASSSLSYEQYF.

The J gene is TRBJ1-1, the V gene TRBV28, with D possibly TRBD1 on 6 matching bases. Germline CDR1 reads MDHEN; CDR2 reads SYDVKM. Trimming removed 5 bases from V and 1 base from J, with 14 bases in between. The CDR3 runs 15 residues. The CDR3 bases are TGTGCCAGCAGTACTGCAGGGGTCACGAACACTGAAGCTTTCTTT. Protein sequence: CASSTAGVTNTEAFF.